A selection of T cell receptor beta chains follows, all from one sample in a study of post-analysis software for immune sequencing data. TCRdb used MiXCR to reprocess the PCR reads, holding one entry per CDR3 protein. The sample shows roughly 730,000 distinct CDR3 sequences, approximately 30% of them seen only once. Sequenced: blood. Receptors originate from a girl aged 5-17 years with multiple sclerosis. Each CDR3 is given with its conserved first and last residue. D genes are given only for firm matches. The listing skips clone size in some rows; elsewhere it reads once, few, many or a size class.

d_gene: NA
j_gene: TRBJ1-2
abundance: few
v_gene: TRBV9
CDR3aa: CASSVRDVDYGYTF
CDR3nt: TGTGCCAGCAGCGTAAGGGACGTCGACTATGGCTACACCTTC

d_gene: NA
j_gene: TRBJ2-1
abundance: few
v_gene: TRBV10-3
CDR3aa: CAISLADPNNEQFF
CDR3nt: TGTGCCATCAGCTTAGCCGACCCCAACAATGAGCAGTTCTTC

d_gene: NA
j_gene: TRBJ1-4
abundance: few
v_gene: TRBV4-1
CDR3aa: CASSQAGTNEKLFF
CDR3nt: TGCGCCAGCAGCCAAGCTGGAACTAATGAAAAACTGTTTTTT

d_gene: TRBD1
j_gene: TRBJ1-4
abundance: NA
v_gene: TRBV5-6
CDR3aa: CASRDRVNEKLFF
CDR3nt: TGTGCCAGCAGGGACAGGGTTAATGAAAAACTGTTTTTT

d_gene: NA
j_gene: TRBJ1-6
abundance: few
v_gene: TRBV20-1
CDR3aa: CSGAGETYNSPLHF
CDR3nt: TGCAGTGGGGCGGGGGAGACTTATAATTCACCCCTCCACTTT

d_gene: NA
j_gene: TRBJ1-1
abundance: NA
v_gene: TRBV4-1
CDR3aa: CASSQDNGGYKAFF
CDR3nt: TGCGCCAGCAGCCAAGATAACGGGGGCTATAAAGCTTTCTTT

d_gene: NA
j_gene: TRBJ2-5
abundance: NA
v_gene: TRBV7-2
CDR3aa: CASSRSQGAQGTQYF
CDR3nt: TGTGCCAGCAGCAGGTCACAAGGGGCTCAAGGGACCCAGTACTTC

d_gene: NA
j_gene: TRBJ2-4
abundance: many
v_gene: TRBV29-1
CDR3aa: CSVGGRGAMKAKNIQYF
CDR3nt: TGCAGCGTTGGTGGCAGGGGGGCGATGAAGGCCAAAAACATTCAGTACTTC

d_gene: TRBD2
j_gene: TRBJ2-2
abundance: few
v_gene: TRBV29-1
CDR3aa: CSVSFGSGSIVGELFF
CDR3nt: TGCAGCGTTTCCTTTGGGAGCGGGAGCATCGTCGGGGAGCTGTTTTTT

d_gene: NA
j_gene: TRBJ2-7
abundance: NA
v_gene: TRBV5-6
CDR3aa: CASSLEWGPDSYEQYF
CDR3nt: TGTGCCAGCAGCTTGGAGTGGGGGCCGGACTCCTACGAGCAGTACTTC

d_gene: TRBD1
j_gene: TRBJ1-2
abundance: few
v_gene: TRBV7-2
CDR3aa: CASSLGRQGGYGYTF
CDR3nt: TGTGCCAGCAGCTTAGGAAGACAGGGAGGCTATGGCTACACCTTC

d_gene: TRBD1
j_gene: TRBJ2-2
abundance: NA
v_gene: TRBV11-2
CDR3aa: CASSISRGTQPQPGELFF
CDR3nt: TGTGCCAGCAGCATCTCCAGGGGGACACAACCACAGCCGGGGGAGCTGTTTTTT